This T cell receptor (beta chain) was captured in a study of immune characteristics of hereditary and idiopathic chronic pancreatitis. Patients having total pancreatectomy with islet autotransplantation provided the chronic pancreatitis pancreas tissue. The CDR3 consists of 16 residues. The V gene's germline CDR1 is SGHTS and CDR2 YDEGEE. The ends were cut back, 0 bases at V and 4 bases at J, with 14 bases in the middle. Here immunoSEQ multiplex PCR was the method, and the copy in TCRdb shows in-frame clones only, minus some. The sample contains 11,000 to 15,000 clones, more than 60% of which appear only once.

The TCR comes from a human donor with chronic pancreatitis. The chain uses TRBV5-8 and TRBJ1-5; D is undetermined. The sample was pancreas tissue with hereditary chronic pancreatitis. Here the CDR3 DNA reads TGTGCCAGCAGCTTGGGGATGGTCCCTGGGAATCAGCCCCAGCATTTT. Its translation is CASSLGMVPGNQPQHF.